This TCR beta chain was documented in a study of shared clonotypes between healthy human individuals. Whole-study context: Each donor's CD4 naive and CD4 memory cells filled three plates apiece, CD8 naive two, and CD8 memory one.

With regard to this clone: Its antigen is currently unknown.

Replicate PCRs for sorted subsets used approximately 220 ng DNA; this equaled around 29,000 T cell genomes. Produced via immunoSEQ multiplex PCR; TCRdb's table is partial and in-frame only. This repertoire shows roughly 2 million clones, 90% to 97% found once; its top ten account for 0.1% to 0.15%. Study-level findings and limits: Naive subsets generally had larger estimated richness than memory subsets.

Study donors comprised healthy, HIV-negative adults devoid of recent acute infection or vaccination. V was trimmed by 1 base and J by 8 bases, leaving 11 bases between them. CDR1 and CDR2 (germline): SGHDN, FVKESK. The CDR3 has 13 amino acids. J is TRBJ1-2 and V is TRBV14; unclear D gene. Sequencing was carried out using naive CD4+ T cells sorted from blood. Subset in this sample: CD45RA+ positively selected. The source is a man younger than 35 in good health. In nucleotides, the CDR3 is TGTGCCAGCAGCCAAGGGCTCCGGCTGGGCTACACCTTC. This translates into CASSQGLRLGYTF. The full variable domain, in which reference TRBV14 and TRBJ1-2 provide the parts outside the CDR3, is EAGVTQFPSHSVIEKGQTVTLRCDPISGHDNLYWYRRVMGKEIKFLLHFVKESKQDESGMPNNRFLAERTGGTYSTLKVQPAELEDSGVYFCASSQGLRLGYTFGSGTRLTVV.